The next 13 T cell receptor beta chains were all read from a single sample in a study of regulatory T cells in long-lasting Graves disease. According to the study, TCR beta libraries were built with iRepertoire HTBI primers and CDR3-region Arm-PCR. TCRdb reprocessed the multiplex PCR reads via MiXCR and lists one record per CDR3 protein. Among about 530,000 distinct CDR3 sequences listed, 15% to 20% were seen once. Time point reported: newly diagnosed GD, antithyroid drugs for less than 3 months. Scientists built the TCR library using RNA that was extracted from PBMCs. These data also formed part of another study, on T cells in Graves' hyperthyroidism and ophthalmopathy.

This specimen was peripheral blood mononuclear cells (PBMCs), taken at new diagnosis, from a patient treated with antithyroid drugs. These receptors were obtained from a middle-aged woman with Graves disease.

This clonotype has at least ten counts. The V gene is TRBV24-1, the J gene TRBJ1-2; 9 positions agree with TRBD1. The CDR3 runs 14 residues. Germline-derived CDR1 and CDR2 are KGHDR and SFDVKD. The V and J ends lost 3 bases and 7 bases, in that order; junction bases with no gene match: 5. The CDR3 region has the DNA TGTGCCACCAGTGATGGGACAGGGACTAGTGGCTACACCTTC. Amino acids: CATSDGTGTSGYTF.

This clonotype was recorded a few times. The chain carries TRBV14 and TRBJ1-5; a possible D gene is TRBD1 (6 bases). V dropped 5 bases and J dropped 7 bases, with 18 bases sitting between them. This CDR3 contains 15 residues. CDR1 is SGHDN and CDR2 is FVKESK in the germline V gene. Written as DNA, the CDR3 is TGTGCCAGCAGCAAGACAGGTGCAGGAAACCAGCCCCAGCATTTT. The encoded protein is CASSKTGAGNQPQHF.

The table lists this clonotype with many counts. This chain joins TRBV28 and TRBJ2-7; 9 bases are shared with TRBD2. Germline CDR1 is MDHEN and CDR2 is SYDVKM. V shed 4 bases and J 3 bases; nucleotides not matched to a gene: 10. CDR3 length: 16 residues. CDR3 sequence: CASSSWASGANYEQYF. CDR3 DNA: TGTGCCAGCAGTTCGTGGGCTAGCGGGGCTAACTACGAGCAGTACTTC.

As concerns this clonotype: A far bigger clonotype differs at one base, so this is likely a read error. The CDR3 sequence: CASSFGRGGQPQHF. CDR3 nucleotides: TGTGCCAGCAGTTTTGGGCGAGGTGGTCAGCCCCAGCATTTT. This sequence joins TRBV27 and TRBJ1-5; D unclear. V was pared by 3 bases and J by 6 bases, with 12 bases between. The CDR3 is made up of 14 amino acids. Germline lookup yields CDR1 MNHEY and CDR2 SMNVEV (reference sequence).

The CDR3 region has the DNA TGTGCCAGCAGCCTACGACAGAGGGGGCCCTACGAGCAGTACTTC. Its protein product is CASSLRQRGPYEQYF. V gene TRBV3-1 combines with J gene TRBJ2-7, with 7 bases that match TRBD1. The CDR3 extends over 15 amino acids. V lost 4 bases and J lost 2; bases outside the gene matches: 8. Germline-derived CDR1 and CDR2 are LGHDT and YNNKEL (reference sequence).

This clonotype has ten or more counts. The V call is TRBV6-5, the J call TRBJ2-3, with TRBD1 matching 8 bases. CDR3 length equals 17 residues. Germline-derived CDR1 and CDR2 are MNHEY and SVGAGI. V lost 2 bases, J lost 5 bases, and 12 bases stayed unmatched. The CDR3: CASSYRTGWASEDTQYF. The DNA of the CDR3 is TGTGCCAGCAGTTACCGGACAGGGTGGGCTTCAGAAGATACGCAGTATTTT.

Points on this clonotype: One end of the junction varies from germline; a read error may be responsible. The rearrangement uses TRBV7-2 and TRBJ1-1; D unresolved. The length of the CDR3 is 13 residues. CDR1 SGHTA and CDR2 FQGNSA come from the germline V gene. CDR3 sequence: CASGFLKNTEAFF. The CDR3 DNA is TGTGCCAGCGGCTTCCTAAAGAACACTGAAGCTTTCTTT.

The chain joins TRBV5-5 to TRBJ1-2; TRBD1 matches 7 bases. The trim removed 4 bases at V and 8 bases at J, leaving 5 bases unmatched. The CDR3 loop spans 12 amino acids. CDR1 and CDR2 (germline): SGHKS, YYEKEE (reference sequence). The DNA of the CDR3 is TGTGCCAGCAGCGGGACAGTGTCCGGCTACACCTTC. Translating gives CASSGTVSGYTF.

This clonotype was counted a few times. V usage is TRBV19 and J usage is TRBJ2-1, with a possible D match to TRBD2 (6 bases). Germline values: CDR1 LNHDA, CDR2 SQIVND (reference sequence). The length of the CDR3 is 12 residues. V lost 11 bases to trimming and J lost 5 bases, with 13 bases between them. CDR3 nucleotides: TGTGCCGTGGGGTGGGGGGACAATGAGCAGTTCTTC. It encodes CAVGWGDNEQFF.

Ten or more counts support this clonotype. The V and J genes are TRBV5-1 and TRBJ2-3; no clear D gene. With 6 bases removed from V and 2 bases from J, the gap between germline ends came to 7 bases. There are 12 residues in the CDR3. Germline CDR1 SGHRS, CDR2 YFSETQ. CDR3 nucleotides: TGCGCCAGCAAACCCCTCACAGATACGCAGTATTTT. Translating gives CASKPLTDTQYF.

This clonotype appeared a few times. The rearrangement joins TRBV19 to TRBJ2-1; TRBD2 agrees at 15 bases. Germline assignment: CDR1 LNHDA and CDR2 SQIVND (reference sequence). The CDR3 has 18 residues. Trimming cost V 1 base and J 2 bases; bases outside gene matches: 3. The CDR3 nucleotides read TGTGCCAGTAGTATAGTTGGGACTAGCGGGGGGACCTACAATGAGCAGTTCTTC. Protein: CASSIVGTSGGTYNEQFF.

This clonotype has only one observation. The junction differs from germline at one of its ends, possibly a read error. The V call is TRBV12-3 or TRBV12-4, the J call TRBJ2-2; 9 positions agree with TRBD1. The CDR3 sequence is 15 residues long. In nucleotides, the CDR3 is TGTGCCGGCAGCACAGGGGGCGGCTTGCCCGGGGAGCTGTTTTTT. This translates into CAGSTGGGLPGELFF.

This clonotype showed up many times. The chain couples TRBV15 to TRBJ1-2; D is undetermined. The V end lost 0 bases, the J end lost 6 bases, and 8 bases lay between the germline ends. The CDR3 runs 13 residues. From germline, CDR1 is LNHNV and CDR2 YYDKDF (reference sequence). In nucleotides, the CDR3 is TGTGCCACCAGCAGAGATGGGAGGGATGGCTACACCTTC. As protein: CATSRDGRDGYTF.